These 20 T cell receptor beta chains were sequenced from one sample in a study of T cell responses to AZD1222 COVID-19 vaccine. Assay used: immunoSEQ multiplex PCR; TCRdb lists only in-frame clones, some missing. Of around 84,000 clones in the sample, 70% to 90% were seen once. This specimen consisted of peripheral blood, obtained on day 0 of AZD1222 vaccination. All receptors derive from an adult in good health.

The V call is TRBV7-8, the J call TRBJ1-2, with D tentatively TRBD1 (5 bases). This CDR3 has 14 residues. Germline CDR1 SGHVS, CDR2 FQNEAQ. V lost 2 bases and J lost 6, with 13 bases in between. This CDR3 is CASSLRVPGDGYTF. The CDR3, as DNA: TGTGCCAGCAGCTTAAGGGTTCCGGGGGATGGCTACACCTTC.

The V and J genes are TRBV6-5 and TRBJ1-2, with a tentative D call TRBD1 (6 bases). This CDR3 is 14 amino acids long. V lost 7 bases and J lost 5, with 17 bases in between. From germline, CDR1 is MNHEY and CDR2 SVGAGI. Here the CDR3 DNA reads TGTGCCAGCAAATCGGGGGGCCGGGAGTATGGCTACACCTTC. Its protein product is CASKSGGREYGYTF.

This sequence joins TRBV6-5 and TRBJ1-1, with D unresolved. V lost 7 bases, J lost 5 bases, and 17 bases lay in between. The length of the CDR3 is 14 residues. Per germline, CDR1 MNHEY and CDR2 SVGAGI. The CDR3, as DNA: TGTGCCAGCATTATGGGAGGATGGGAGACTGAAGCTTTCTTT. Its translation is CASIMGGWETEAFF.

The gene calls are TRBV13 and TRBJ2-2, with D possibly matching TRBD2 (5 bases). The CDR3 has 15 residues. Trimming shortened V by 1 base and J by 5 bases, and 11 bases separated the two germline ends. Germline-derived CDR1 and CDR2 are PRHDT and FYEKMQ (reference sequence). The CDR3 is CASSLVEGRTGELFF. As DNA, the CDR3 is TGTGCCAGCAGCTTAGTTGAGGGTCGGACCGGGGAGCTGTTTTTT.

The chain has TRBV5-1 and TRBJ1-2; possibly TRBD1 for D (6 bases). The CDR3 is made up of 13 amino acids. Germline V CDR1 and CDR2: SGHRS, YFSETQ. The germline V and J ends were trimmed by 0 bases and 5 bases, with 8 bases remaining between them. Here the CDR3 DNA reads TGCGCCAGCAGCTTGGGGACAGTATATGGCTACACCTTC. Protein product: CASSLGTVYGYTF.

This clone was seen once. This CDR3 is CASSYLGGDEQFF. CDR3 sequence (DNA): TGTGCCAGCAGTTACTTGGGGGGAGATGAGCAGTTCTTC. This chain connects TRBV6-5 to TRBJ2-1; maybe TRBD2 (6 bases). V lost 1 base and J 8 bases, leaving 9 bases between the germline ends. Looked up from germline, CDR1 is MNHEY and CDR2 is SVGAGI. The CDR3 is made up of 13 amino acids.

This chain uses TRBV9 with TRBJ2-5; 12 positions agree with TRBD2. V lost 0 bases and J lost 2; bases outside the gene matches: 11. Germline CDR1 and CDR2: SGDLS and YYNGEE. The CDR3 runs to 19 residues. The chain's CDR3 is CASSVAATLAGGSQETQYF. CDR3 nucleotide sequence: TGTGCCAGCAGCGTAGCCGCCACCCTAGCGGGAGGGAGTCAAGAGACCCAGTACTTC.

This clone has more than one count but fewer than ten. This chain joins TRBV7-8 and TRBJ1-3, with TRBD1 as a possible D gene (5 bases). The germline gives CDR1 SGHVS, CDR2 FQNEAQ. The CDR3 spans 15 residues. V was trimmed by 5 bases and J by 5 bases, leaving 16 bases between them. The CDR3 is CASSNPWRGRNTIYF. The DNA of the CDR3 is TGTGCCAGCAGCAATCCTTGGAGGGGCCGAAACACCATATATTTT. Looking up the rest from reference TRBV7-8 and TRBJ1-3 gives the full variable domain: GAGVSQSPRYKVAKRGQDVALRCDPISGHVSLFWYQQALGQGPEFLTYFQNEAQLDKSGLPSDRFFAERPEGSVSTLKIQRTQQEDSAVYLCASSNPWRGRNTIYFGEGSWLTVV.

A single count supports this clone. The chain recombines TRBV6-6 with TRBJ2-1; no reliable D call. V lost 4 bases and J 9 bases, leaving 19 bases between the germline ends. The CDR3 is made up of 15 amino acids. Germline V lookup: CDR1 MNHNY, CDR2 SVGAGI (reference sequence). In DNA, the CDR3 is TGTGCCAGCAGTTCAGGCTCCGCTCTTTTTGTTGAGCAGTTCTTC. It codes for CASSSGSALFVEQFF.

The table lists this clone with a count of one. The chain recombines TRBV9 with TRBJ2-7; D is perhaps TRBD2 (6 bases). The CDR3 covers 15 residues. Trimming shortened V by 5 bases and J by 0 bases, and 15 bases separated the two germline ends. Germline CDR1 SGDLS, CDR2 YYNGEE. The CDR3 reads CASSQTPTSSYEQYF. CDR3 DNA sequence: TGTGCCAGCAGTCAGACCCCGACTAGCTCCTACGAGCAGTACTTC.

J is TRBJ1-2 and V is TRBV29-1; 8 nucleotides align to TRBD1. CDR1 and CDR2 (germline): SQVTM, ANQGSEA. V gave up 3 bases and J gave up 9 bases; unmatched junction bases: 3. CDR3 length: 11 amino acids. DNA for the CDR3: TGCAGCGTTGAGACAGGGGAACGCTACACCTTC. It encodes CSVETGERYTF.

CDR3 bases: TGTGCCAGCAGCTTGGCGACGGGAGGGCCCGGGGAGCTGTTTTTT. Translating it yields CASSLATGGPGELFF. The chain recombines TRBV5-4 with TRBJ2-2; 8 positions match TRBD2. This CDR3 region has 15 residues. V was clipped by 0 bases and J by 6 bases; unmatched bases: 4. From germline, CDR1 is SGHNT and CDR2 YYREEE (reference sequence).

V is TRBV6-5 and J is TRBJ1-2; D uncertain. Between the trimmed V and J ends, which lost 7 bases and 2 bases, there was a span of 14 bases. CDR1 and CDR2 (germline): MNHEY, SVGAGI. CDR3 size: 14 residues. CDR3: CASTPGPRNYGYTF. The CDR3 DNA sequence: TGTGCCAGCACCCCAGGACCTAGAAACTATGGCTACACCTTC.

The J gene is TRBJ2-7, the V gene TRBV7-2; 7 bases align to TRBD1. CDR1 and CDR2 from the germline V gene are SGHTA and FQGNSA. Germline trimming cut 1 base from V and 5 bases from J; bases unmatched to any gene: 5. The CDR3 covers 14 residues. The CDR3: CASSLGNRGNEQYF. The CDR3 bases are TGTGCCAGCAGCTTAGGCAACAGGGGAAACGAGCAGTACTTC.

This clone has only one observation. The chain joins TRBV15 to TRBJ1-3; D is ambiguous. Germline lookup yields CDR1 LNHNV and CDR2 YYDKDF (reference sequence). The CDR3 is 19 amino acids. Trimming left V 3 bases short and J 0 bases short, with 21 bases between. The CDR3 is CATSRTLPLNGLSGNTIYF. As DNA, the CDR3 is TGTGCCACCAGCAGGACCCTACCCCTCAACGGCCTCTCTGGAAACACCATATATTTT.

This chain links TRBV7-3 with TRBJ1-6; the D is unclear. This CDR3 contains 13 residues. V was cut by 2 bases and J by 8 bases, with 7 bases left in between. Germline V gene sequence: CDR1 SGHTA, CDR2 FQGTGA. The chain's CDR3 is CASSLANDSPLHF. The CDR3 DNA reads as TGTGCCAGCAGCTTAGCCAACGATTCACCCCTCCACTTT.

The J gene is TRBJ1-2, the V gene TRBV12-3 or TRBV12-4; D gene uncertain. V lost 4 bases to trimming and J lost 3 bases, with 6 bases between them. The CDR3 covers 12 residues. This CDR3 reads CASSSTYYGYTF. CDR3 nucleotides: TGTGCCAGCAGTTCGACATACTATGGCTACACCTTC.

The V gene is TRBV6-4, the J gene TRBJ2-2, with no clear D. Trimming left V 6 bases short and J 2 bases short, with 10 bases between. This CDR3 has 14 amino acids. Germline V gene sequence: CDR1 MRHNA, CDR2 SNTAGT. CDR3 nucleotide sequence: TGTGCCAGCAGGGCGGCTCGAAACACCGGGGAGCTGTTTTTT. Its translation is CASRAARNTGELFF.

CDR3 loop: CASSEEGVTGNTEAFF. As DNA, the CDR3 is TGTGCCAGCAGTGAAGAGGGGGTGACAGGGAACACTGAAGCTTTCTTT. This chain joins TRBV25-1 and TRBJ1-1; tentative D call: TRBD1 (6 bases). CDR1 is MGHDK, CDR2 SYGVNS, per germline. Trimming left V 2 bases short and J 1 base short, with 14 bases between. This CDR3 contains 16 residues.

V and J are TRBV7-8 and TRBJ1-3; D unresolved. The CDR3 has 16 amino acids. The V gene's germline CDR1 is SGHVS and CDR2 FQNEAQ. V gave up 5 bases and J gave up 0 bases, with 14 bases separating them. CDR3 sequence: CASSPLPILSGNTIYF. The CDR3 bases are TGTGCCAGCAGCCCTTTACCGATTCTCTCTGGAAACACCATATATTTT.